This record looks at one T cell receptor beta chain sequence and its context. Source study methods: It was from reference gene primer amplification that nucleated cell counts were estimated. Using immunoSEQ multiplex PCR, the repertoire was profiled, and TCRdb retains in-frame clones only, with some absent. The DNA gave D and trimming, while V, J and clone size come from that table. This table has about 310,000 clones, roughly 87% appearing once. The data were taken from a study of blood T cell repertoires in COVID-19. In germline, CDR1 is SGHRS, CDR2 YFSETQ. This CDR3 is built from 14 residues. Trimming at V came to 3 bases and at J to 0 bases, leaving 2 bases not matched to a gene.

The sequenced sample consisted of peripheral blood. The sequence came from a man aged 45-65 years with active or convalescent COVID-19. This chain joins TRBV5-1 and TRBJ1-1; 7 bases are a match to TRBD1. The CDR3, as DNA: TGCGCCAGCAGCTCGACAGGGATGAACACTGAAGCTTTCTTT. Its protein product is CASSSTGMNTEAFF.